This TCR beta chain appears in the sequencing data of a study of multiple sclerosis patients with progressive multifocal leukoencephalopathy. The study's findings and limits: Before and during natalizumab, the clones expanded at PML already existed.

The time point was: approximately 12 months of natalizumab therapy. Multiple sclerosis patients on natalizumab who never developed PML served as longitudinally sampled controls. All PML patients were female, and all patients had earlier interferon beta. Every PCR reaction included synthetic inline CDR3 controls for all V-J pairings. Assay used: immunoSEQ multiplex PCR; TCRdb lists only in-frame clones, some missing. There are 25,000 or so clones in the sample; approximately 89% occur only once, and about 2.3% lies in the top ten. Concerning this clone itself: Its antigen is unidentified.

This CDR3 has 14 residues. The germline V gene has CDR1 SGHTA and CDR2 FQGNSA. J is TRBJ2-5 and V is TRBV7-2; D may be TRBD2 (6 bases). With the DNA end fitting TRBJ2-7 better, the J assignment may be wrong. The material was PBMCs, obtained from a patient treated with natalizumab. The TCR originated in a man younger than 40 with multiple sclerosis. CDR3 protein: CASRLVGLSYEQYF. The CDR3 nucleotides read TGTGCCAGCAGACTAGTGGGACTTTCCTACGAGCAGTACTTC.